The present TCR beta chain was sequenced within a study of blood T cell repertoires in COVID-19. As for the study in general: Samples taken during acute and convalescent COVID-19 were collected in the United States, Italy and Spain. From T cells, B-cell-depleted T cells, or PBMCs came the material, which was cDNA or gDNA.

The authors' processing: It was from reference gene primer amplification that nucleated cell counts were estimated. This table comes from immunoSEQ multiplex PCR, and its TCRdb copy is limited to in-frame clones, with some not included. The DNA gave D and trimming, while V, J and clone size come from that table. The sample carries 85,000 to 95,000 clones, about two thirds recorded once. Germline CDR1 reads SGHDT; CDR2 reads YYEEEE. The CDR3 is made up of 16 amino acids. Unmatched junction bases numbered 11, after V lost 5 bases and J lost 4 bases. The receptor's source is a woman of 80 years or more with acute or convalescent COVID-19. This chain connects TRBV5-6 to TRBJ2-2; 7 bases match TRBD1. Sequences were obtained from peripheral blood. CDR3 in amino acids: CASSIIQHRGTGELFF. The CDR3, as DNA: TGTGCCAGCAGTATAATCCAACACAGGGGCACCGGGGAGCTGTTTTTT.